These 18 T cell receptor beta chains came from one sample sequenced in a study of blood T cell repertoires in COVID-19. Measured with immunoSEQ multiplex PCR; TCRdb has only the in-frame clones, and not every one. The repertoire includes around 130,000 clones, approximately 85% of them detected once, and roughly 4.5% sits in the top ten. The material sequenced was peripheral blood. The receptor set was obtained from a human donor in a cohort sampled during active COVID-19.

CDR3 nucleotide sequence: TGTGCCAGCAGCCCTAGCGGGACAGGAACCCATCAGCCCCAGCATTTT. Its translation is CASSPSGTGTHQPQHF. This chain uses TRBV9 with TRBJ1-5; 8 bases map to TRBD1. Trimming removed 4 bases from V and 5 bases from J; junction bases left unmatched: 11. Germline assignment: CDR1 SGDLS and CDR2 YYNGEE. This CDR3 comprises 16 residues.

The rearrangement uses TRBV12-5 and TRBJ2-7, with 9 bases lining up with TRBD2. The CDR3 runs 15 residues. Germline V lookup: CDR1 LGHNT, CDR2 FRNRAP. V lost 3 bases and J lost 0; bases outside the gene matches: 3. The CDR3 nucleotides read TGTGCTAGTGGTTTCGGCGGGAGGGCCTCCTACGAGCAGTACGTC. Amino acids: CASGFGGRASYEQYV.

Only one count was recorded for this clone. This chain uses TRBV5-1 with TRBJ2-5; the D gene is possibly TRBD2 (6 bases). V dropped 0 bases and J dropped 5 bases, with 8 bases sitting between them. Germline V gives CDR1 SGHRS, CDR2 YFSETQ. The CDR3 is made up of 13 amino acids. In DNA form, the CDR3 reads TGCGCCAGCAGCTTGGGGCTAGCGGAGACCCAGTACTTC. It codes for CASSLGLAETQYF.

The chain carries TRBV3-1 (or the pseudogene TRBV3-2) and TRBJ1-1, with 10 bases lining up with TRBD1. Germline V lookup: CDR1 LGHDT, CDR2 YNNKEL (reference sequence). The CDR3 extends over 15 amino acids. The junction had 2 bases not matched to a gene; V was cut back by 4 bases and J by 0 bases. Here the CDR3 DNA reads TGTGCCAGCAGCCCGGACAGGGGGGTGAACACTGAAGCTTTCTTT. The encoded protein is CASSPDRGVNTEAFF.

This sequence joins TRBV7-9 and TRBJ2-1, with a possible D match to TRBD1 (6 bases). The CDR3 is 15 residues long. With 7 bases removed from V and 5 bases from J, the gap between germline ends came to 18 bases. Per the germline V gene, CDR1 is SEHNR and CDR2 is FQNEAQ (reference sequence). In nucleotides, the CDR3 is TGTGCCAGCACCTCTGGTACGGGGACACACAATGAGCAGTTCTTC. Translated: CASTSGTGTHNEQFF.

The chain carries TRBV4-3 and TRBJ2-1; TRBD2 matches at 7 bases. The CDR3 is 14 residues long. CDR1 is LGHNA, CDR2 YSLEER, per germline. CDR3 protein: CASGSGINYNEQFF. The CDR3, as DNA: TGCGCGTCGGGCAGCGGGATAAACTACAATGAGCAGTTCTTC.

CDR3 coding DNA: TGTGCCAGCAGCCCCCATGGGAGCCAAGATACGCAGTATTTT. Its translation: CASSPHGSQDTQYF. The V call is TRBV9, the J call TRBJ2-3; D is perhaps TRBD2 (5 bases). CDR3 size: 14 residues. Germline V gene lookup returns CDR1 SGDLS and CDR2 YYNGEE. The V and J ends lost 4 bases and 5 bases respectively, with 14 bases between them.

The chain is built from TRBV18 and TRBJ1-2; TRBD1 might be the D (5 bases). The CDR3 loop spans 15 amino acids. Trimming removed 4 bases from V and 4 bases from J, with 16 bases in between. Germline loops: CDR1 KGHSH, CDR2 LQKENI. The CDR3 nucleotides are TGTGCCAGCTCACTATTGGACAACCCATTCTATGGCTACACCTTC. It specifies CASSLLDNPFYGYTF.

V gene TRBV28 combines with J gene TRBJ2-7; D is ambiguous. V was shortened by 6 bases and J by 9 bases, with 15 bases between the two germline ends. CDR1 MDHEN and CDR2 SYDVKM come from the germline V gene. The CDR3 length is 12 residues. The CDR3 protein is CASSRGGLGQYV. In nucleotides, the CDR3 is TGTGCCAGCAGCCGCGGTGGTTTAGGGCAGTACGTC.

The V and J genes are TRBV24-1 and TRBJ2-1; 7 nucleotides line up with TRBD2. This CDR3 comprises 15 residues. CDR1 and CDR2 from the germline V gene are KGHDR and SFDVKD. With V trimmed by 0 bases and J by 6 bases, 4 bases remained unmatched. CDR3 in amino acids: CATSDLGRESNEQFF. The CDR3 DNA is TGTGCCACCAGTGATTTGGGGCGGGAGTCCAATGAGCAGTTCTTC.

J is TRBJ1-6 and V is TRBV2; TRBD1 matches 9 bases. V trimming: 3 bases; J trimming: 7 bases; junction bases outside the gene matches: 7. This CDR3 region has 16 residues. Per germline, CDR1 SNHLY and CDR2 FYNNEI. The DNA for the CDR3 is TGTGCCAGCAGTGAGCAGGGACAGGGTAGGAATTCACCCCTCCACTTT. This translates into CASSEQGQGRNSPLHF.

The chain joins TRBV6-2 or TRBV6-3 to TRBJ2-3; no clear D gene. Between the trimmed V and J ends, which lost 3 bases and 2 bases, there was a span of 9 bases. Per the germline V gene, CDR1 is MNHEY and CDR2 is SVGEGT. The length of the CDR3 is 14 residues. The CDR3 sequence: CASSYLRYTDTQYF. The CDR3, as DNA: TGTGCCAGCAGTTATTTGCGGTACACAGATACGCAGTATTTT.

J is TRBJ2-3 and V is TRBV7-2; 7 bases agree with TRBD2. The CDR3 loop spans 18 amino acids. After removal of 2 bases from V and 4 bases from J, the junction contained 15 bases not matched to a gene. The germline gives CDR1 SGHTA, CDR2 FQGNSA. CDR3 loop: CASSLTPSGSLTPDTQYF. CDR3 coding DNA: TGTGCCAGCAGCTTAACGCCTAGCGGTTCCCTCACACCAGATACGCAGTATTTT. Complete variable domain (other parts from reference TRBV7-2 and TRBJ2-3): GAGVSQSPSNKVTEKGKDVELRCDPISGHTALYWYRQSLGQGLEFLIYFQGNSAPDKSGLPSDRFSAERTGGSVSTLTIQRTQQEDSAVYLCASSLTPSGSLTPDTQYFGPGTRLTVL.

This clone showed up just once. V and J are TRBV29-1 and TRBJ1-1; no firm D call. V lost 0 bases and J 0 bases, leaving 11 bases between the germline ends. Germline assignment: CDR1 SQVTM and CDR2 ANQGSEA. The CDR3 runs to 15 residues. CDR3 DNA sequence: TGCAGCGTTGAAGATTGGCAGCGGATGAACACTGAAGCTTTCTTT. It yields the protein CSVEDWQRMNTEAFF.

Notes on this clone: Other DNA sequences in the same sample also yield this CDR3. This chain uses TRBV7-9 with TRBJ2-1; D perhaps matches TRBD2 (6 bases). The CDR3 covers 14 residues. Per germline, CDR1 SEHNR and CDR2 FQNEAQ (reference sequence). Trimming left V 4 bases short and J 5 bases short, with 12 bases between. The CDR3 is CASSSGGPHNEQFF. The CDR3 region has the DNA TGTGCCAGCAGCTCCGGGGGACCCCACAATGAGCAGTTCTTC.

The J gene is TRBJ2-7, the V gene TRBV19, with TRBD2 matching over 7 bases. Trimming took 5 bases from V and 6 from J; bases not matched to a gene: 16. The CDR3 length is 16 residues. Germline assignment: CDR1 LNHDA and CDR2 SQIVND (reference sequence). CDR3 region: CASSPNRAGTLREQYF. The CDR3 DNA is TGTGCCAGTAGTCCAAACAGAGCGGGGACCCTACGCGAGCAGTACTTC.

This clone was detected only once. The chain couples TRBV28 to TRBJ2-3; 7 positions match TRBD2. The CDR3 is 16 residues long. The V gene's germline CDR1 is MDHEN and CDR2 SYDVKM. Trimming at V came to 3 bases and at J to 2 bases, leaving 8 bases not matched to a gene. The CDR3 DNA sequence: TGTGCCAGCAGTTTTGGGGGGGTCTTTCCCACAGATACGCAGTATTTT. Its protein is CASSFGGVFPTDTQYF.

This rearrangement joins TRBV29-1 to TRBJ1-4; no clear D. V was clipped by 7 bases and J by 5 bases, with 11 bases between them. CDR3 length equals 12 residues. From germline, CDR1 is SQVTM and CDR2 ANQGSEA. The CDR3 region is CSASTDNEKLFF. CDR3 bases: TGCAGCGCAAGCACAGACAATGAAAAACTGTTTTTT.